These 3 T cell receptor beta chains came from one sample sequenced in a study of shared clonotypes between healthy human individuals. Repertoires were generated with immunoSEQ multiplex PCR, while TCRdb's copy carries only in-frame clones and drops some. The sample includes 550,000 to 650,000 clones, 95% to 97% of them seen just once. As defined, naive CD8 cells were CD45RO-negative and positively selected for CCR7, with terminally differentiated effector memory CD45RA+ cells excluded. The sequenced material came from naive CD8+ T cells sorted from blood. Receptors were obtained from a woman younger than 45 in good health.

The chain couples TRBV27 to TRBJ2-7, with D possibly matching TRBD2 (6 bases). In germline, CDR1 is MNHEY, CDR2 SMNVEV (reference sequence). The CDR3 extends over 14 amino acids. V lost 6 bases to trimming and J lost 3 bases, with 15 bases between them. CDR3 in amino acids: CASSHGTPHYEQYF. In DNA, the CDR3 is TGTGCCAGCAGCCACGGGACTCCACACTACGAGCAGTACTTC.

This sequence joins TRBV10-3 and TRBJ1-2; possible D gene TRBD1, 5 bases. Germline-derived CDR1 and CDR2 are ENHRY and SYGVKD. Trimming pared 2 bases from V and 3 bases from J, leaving 7 bases between. CDR3 length equals 13 residues. For the CDR3, the DNA is TGTGCCATCAGTGAGCTGGGGGACTATGGCTACACCTTC. Encoded protein: CAISELGDYGYTF.

The V and J genes are TRBV5-6 and TRBJ1-3; D not certain. CDR1 and CDR2 (germline): SGHDT, YYEEEE. The CDR3 extends over 15 amino acids. V lost 1 base, J lost 0 bases, and 8 bases lay in between. For the CDR3, the DNA is TGTGCCAGCAGCTTGAGCGTAAGCTCTGGAAACACCATATATTTT. As protein: CASSLSVSSGNTIYF.